The text below deals with one TCR beta chain. The sample comes from a study of tumor and adjacent non-tumor tissue in lung cancer. RNA was extracted from bulk tissue without any cell sorting. The library came from three nested PCR rounds adapted from ARM-PCR protocols. MiXCR was run by TCRdb on the multiplex PCR reads, yielding one entry per CDR3 protein. Among about 200,000 distinct CDR3 sequences, about 71% were seen once, and the ten largest hold 20% to 25%. V gave up 8 bases and J gave up 10 bases, with 20 bases separating them. There are 13 residues in the CDR3. The chain has TRBV12-3 or TRBV12-4 and TRBJ1-1; D is ambiguous. This clonotype was obtained from a man between 60 and 75 years old with non-small cell lung cancer. The specimen sequenced was lung tumor tissue. The CDR3 bases are TGTGCCAGCTCCATCCGGCGGAACAGTGGAGCTTTCTTT. Translated: CASSIRRNSGAFF.